The next 13 T cell receptor beta chains were all read from a single sample in a study of T cells in localized non-small cell lung cancer. Data came from immunoSEQ multiplex PCR; TCRdb stores just in-frame clones and leaves some out. This repertoire shows more than 15,000 clones, around 82% found once; its top ten account for around a third. The specimen was peripheral blood, collected before any cancer treatment. These receptors all stem from a male donor at least 60 years old with stage III lung adenocarcinoma.

The rearrangement joins TRBV6-9 to TRBJ2-7, with 7 nucleotides matching TRBD1. V lost 4 bases to trimming and J lost 0 bases; unmatched junction nucleotides: 6. The CDR3 sequence is 15 residues long. The germline V gene encodes CDR1 MNHGY and CDR2 SVAAGI. CDR3 residues: CASSFLTGSSYEQYF. The CDR3 bases are TGTGCCAGCAGTTTCCTGACAGGGAGCTCCTACGAGCAGTACTTC.

The chain links TRBV13 to TRBJ1-1; D ambiguous. The DNA matches TRBJ1-6 better at its end, which makes the J call doubtful. The CDR3 has 13 residues. Germline CDR1 is PRHDT and CDR2 is FYEKMQ (reference sequence). The CDR3 sequence is CASSLRLGRELHF. DNA of the CDR3: TGTGCCAGCAGCTTAAGGTTAGGTCGAGAGCTCCACTTT.

The chain has TRBV7-9 and TRBJ1-1; 7 bases are shared with TRBD1. The CDR3 is 14 amino acids. The germline V gene has CDR1 SEHNR and CDR2 FQNEAQ (reference sequence). V shed 11 bases and J 3 bases; nucleotides not matched to a gene: 12. The CDR3 region has the DNA TGTGCCGCCCGCAGACAAACAGGGGACACTGAAGCTTTCTTT. Its translation is CAARRQTGDTEAFF.

The chain uses TRBV12-5 and TRBJ2-7, with D perhaps matching TRBD1 (6 bases). The CDR3 length is 18 residues. Germline V gene data show CDR1 as LGHNT and CDR2 as FRNRAP. Trimming removed 0 bases from V and 2 bases from J, with 20 bases in between. As DNA, the CDR3 is TGTGCTAGTGGTTTGGTACCTCTGCTGGAGGACAGAGCCTACGAGCAGTACTTC. Its protein is CASGLVPLLEDRAYEQYF.

A few counts support this clone. The germline gene is not matched at one end of the junction; a read error may be the cause. This rearrangement joins TRBV2 to TRBJ1-5, with D perhaps matching TRBD1 (6 bases). CDR1 and CDR2 (germline): SNHLY, FYNNEI. The CDR3 has 15 amino acids. CDR3 bases: TGTGCCAGCAGAGAAGGACAGACTAGCAATCAGCCCCAGCATTTT. It encodes CASREGQTSNQPQHF. Variable domain in full (rest from reference TRBV2 and TRBJ1-5): EPEVTQTPSHQVTQMGQEVILRCVPISNHLYFYWYRQILGQKVEFLVSFYNNEISEKSEIFDDQFSVERPDGSNFTLKIRSTKLEDSAMYFCASREGQTSNQPQHFGDGTRLSIL.

The gene calls are TRBV29-1 and TRBJ2-7; possible D gene TRBD1, 6 bases. CDR3 length: 14 residues. V lost 5 bases to trimming and J lost 3 bases, with 17 bases between them. CDR1 is SQVTM, CDR2 ANQGSEA, per germline. The CDR3 here is CSVFGQTSSYEQYF. For the CDR3, the DNA is TGCAGCGTTTTCGGACAGACCAGCAGCTACGAGCAGTACTTC.

CDR3 in DNA: TGTGCCAGCAGTGAGGGGTCAGTCCCCTACGAGCAGTACTTC. Its protein product is CASSEGSVPYEQYF. The J gene is TRBJ2-7, the V gene TRBV28; either TRBD1 or TRBD2 may supply D (5 bases each). The V and J ends lost 5 bases and 2 bases respectively, with 13 bases between them. Germline loops: CDR1 MDHEN, CDR2 SYDVKM. There are 14 residues in the CDR3. Variable domain in full (rest from reference TRBV28 and TRBJ2-7): DVKVTQSSRYLVKRTGEKVFLECVQDMDHENMFWYRQDPGLGLRLIYFSYDVKMKEKGDIPEGYSVSREKKERFSLILESASTNQTSMYLCASSEGSVPYEQYFGPGTRLTVT.

The chain links TRBV7-5 to TRBJ1-3; TRBD1, as called in the table, went unchecked against the DNA. TRBV7-5 corresponds to a pseudogene. This CDR3 region has 16 residues. CDR3 in amino acids: CASSSRDRGSGNTIYF. The CDR3 region has the DNA TGTGCCAGCAGCTCACGGGACAGGGGCTCTGGAAACACCATATATTTT.

The genes are TRBV6-1 and TRBJ1-2; 8 bases are a match to TRBD1. CDR1 and CDR2 from the germline V gene are MNHNS and SASEGT. The CDR3 is made up of 13 amino acids. V lost 8 bases and J lost 7; bases outside the gene matches: 9. The CDR3 region has the DNA TGTGCCAGCGGAGAGGGACAGGCTCGTGGCTACACCTTC. Translated: CASGEGQARGYTF.

This chain connects TRBV2 to TRBJ2-2; tentative D call: TRBD1 (5 bases). The CDR3 covers 14 residues. Germline values: CDR1 SNHLY, CDR2 FYNNEI. Deletions cut 6 bases from V and 0 bases from J, with 8 bases between. This chain's CDR3 is CASRLTANTGELFF. The CDR3 nucleotides are TGTGCCAGCAGATTGACAGCGAACACCGGGGAGCTGTTTTTT.

The V and J genes are TRBV18 and TRBJ1-4, with D perhaps TRBD1 (5 bases). The germline V gene encodes CDR1 KGHSH and CDR2 LQKENI. Trimming took off 3 bases at V and 0 bases at J, with 20 bases between the two ends. This CDR3 region has 19 residues. DNA for the CDR3: TGTGCCAGCTCACCCGGTCGGGATTTGGGGGTCACAACTAATGAAAAACTGTTTTTT. Translation gives CASSPGRDLGVTTNEKLFF.

The chain is built from TRBV29-1 and TRBJ2-1; TRBD1 matches at 7 bases. This CDR3 spans 15 amino acids. Per the germline V gene, CDR1 is SQVTM and CDR2 is ANQGSEA. V dropped 0 bases and J dropped 6; count of bases not matched to a gene: 8. This chain's CDR3 is CSVEEKAGGSNEQFF. Here the CDR3 DNA reads TGCAGCGTTGAAGAGAAGGCAGGGGGAAGCAATGAGCAGTTCTTC.

The chain uses TRBV10-3 and TRBJ2-7; no clear D gene. This CDR3 is 13 amino acids long. Per the germline V gene, CDR1 is ENHRY and CDR2 is SYGVKD. V was shortened by 2 bases and J by 2 bases, with 7 bases between the two germline ends. The CDR3 sequence is CAISEDGTYEQYF. The CDR3 DNA reads as TGTGCCATCAGTGAGGACGGAACCTACGAGCAGTACTTC.